This is a list of T cell receptor beta chains from one sample in a study of radiation and T cells in renal cell carcinoma. Method: immunoSEQ multiplex PCR; TCRdb's copy keeps in-frame clones and lacks some. The sample yields roughly 150,000 clones, roughly 86% seen once. The material sequenced was blood, taken from a patient whose treatment included radiotherapy and nephrectomy. The receptors were gathered from a woman aged 50 to 60 with renal cell carcinoma. CDR3s include the opening cysteine and the closing phenylalanine or tryptophan. A D gene is named only where the DNA matches it firmly. Some rows have no size entry. The others give once, few or many, or a class for an expanded clone.

d_call	v_call	clone_size	j_call	cdr3_aa	cdr3_nt
-	TRBV4-1	-	TRBJ2-5	CASSQWVGETQYF	TGCGCCAGCAGCCAATGGGTCGGTGAGACCCAGTACTTC
-	TRBV6-5	-	TRBJ2-1	CASSYGRGGEQFF	TGTGCCAGCAGTTATGGGCGGGGAGGTGAGCAGTTCTTC
-	TRBV30	-	TRBJ1-5	CAWSRGTYNQPQHF	TGTGCCTGGAGTCGGGGTACATACAATCAGCCCCAGCATTTT
-	TRBV7-9	-	TRBJ2-7	CASVTEAYEQYF	TGTGCCAGTGTGACAGAAGCCTACGAGCAGTACTTC
-	TRBV7-9	few	TRBJ1-1	CASSLGEGRNTEAFF	TGTGCCAGCAGCTTAGGAGAGGGACGGAACACTGAAGCTTTCTTT
TRBD1	TRBV29-1	-	TRBJ2-6	CSVLWTGGNVLTF	TGCAGCGTCCTATGGACAGGGGGCAACGTCCTGACTTTC
-	TRBV19	few	TRBJ1-1	CASSFGQPNTEAFF	TGTGCCAGTAGTTTTGGACAGCCCAACACTGAAGCTTTCTTT
TRBD1	TRBV19	once	TRBJ1-2	CASSPTGGARGGYTF	TGTGCCAGTAGTCCCACAGGGGGAGCCCGGGGTGGCTACACCTTC
-	TRBV11-2	-	TRBJ2-5	CASSLGMAGPVAQYF	TGTGCCAGCAGCTTAGGAATGGCGGGGCCGGTCGCCCAGTACTTC
TRBD1	TRBV10-1	-	TRBJ1-2	CASTPGTDNGYTF	TGCGCCAGCACCCCAGGGACAGATAATGGCTACACCTTC
-	TRBV19	-	TRBJ1-1	CASSMVGTEAFF	TGTGCCAGTAGTATGGTAGGGACTGAAGCTTTCTTT
TRBD1	TRBV2	-	TRBJ1-2	CASISEGAIGYGYTF	TGTGCCAGCATCTCGGAGGGGGCAATAGGCTATGGCTACACCTTC
TRBD1	TRBV4-3	-	TRBJ1-4	CASSQRGQGWTNEKLFF	TGCGCCAGCAGCCAAAGGGGACAGGGGTGGACTAATGAAAAACTGTTTTTT
-	TRBV6-4	few	TRBJ1-2	CASSRGGYTF	TGTGCCAGCAGTCGAGGGGGCTACACCTTC
TRBD2	TRBV7-6	-	TRBJ2-1	CASSLRAGGPGEQFF	TGTGCCAGCAGCTTACGAGCGGGGGGGCCCGGTGAGCAGTTCTTC
-	TRBV6-6	-	TRBJ1-1	CASSPPSPEAFF	TGTGCCAGCAGCCCCCCATCCCCAGAAGCTTTCTTT
TRBD2	TRBV19	-	TRBJ2-7	CASSISGGAISEQYF	TGTGCCAGTAGCATTAGCGGGGGGGCCATATCCGAGCAGTACTTC